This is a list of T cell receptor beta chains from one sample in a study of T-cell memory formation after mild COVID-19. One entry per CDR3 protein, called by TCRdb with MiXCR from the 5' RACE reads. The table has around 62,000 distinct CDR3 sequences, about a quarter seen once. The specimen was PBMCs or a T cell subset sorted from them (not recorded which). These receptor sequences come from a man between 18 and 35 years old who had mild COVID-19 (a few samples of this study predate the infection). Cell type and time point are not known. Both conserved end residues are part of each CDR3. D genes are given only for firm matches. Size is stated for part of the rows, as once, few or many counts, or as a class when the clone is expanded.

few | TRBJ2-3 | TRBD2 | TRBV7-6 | TGTGCCAGCAGCTCCGACAGCGGGGGAGATACGCAGTATTTT | CASSSDSGGDTQYF
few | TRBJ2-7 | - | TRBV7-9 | TGTGCCAGCAGGTCCCGGGGTTTCCCCGAGCAGTACTTC | CASRSRGFPEQYF
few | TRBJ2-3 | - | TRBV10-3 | TGTGCCATCAGTGCATCCGACACAGATACGCAGTATTTT | CAISASDTDTQYF
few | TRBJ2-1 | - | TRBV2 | TGTGCCAGCAGTGAGGGGGGTTTACATGAGCAGTTCTTC | CASSEGGLHEQFF
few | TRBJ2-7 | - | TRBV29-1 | TGCAGCGTCCTCGACAGGAGCTCCTACGAGCAGTACTTC | CSVLDRSSYEQYF
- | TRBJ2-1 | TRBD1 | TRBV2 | TGTGCCAGCAGTTGGACAGGGGGCCGCAATGAGCAGTTCTTC | CASSWTGGRNEQFF
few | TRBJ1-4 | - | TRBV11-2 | TGTGCCAGCAGCCCTAGGCAGTGGAATGAAAAACTGTTTTTT | CASSPRQWNEKLFF
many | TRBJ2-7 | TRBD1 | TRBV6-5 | TGTGCCAGCAGCTCGGACAGGGGATACGAGCAGTACTTC | CASSSDRGYEQYF
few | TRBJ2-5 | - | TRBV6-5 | TGTGCCAGCAGTTACTCACAACCTCAAGAGACCCAGTACTTC | CASSYSQPQETQYF
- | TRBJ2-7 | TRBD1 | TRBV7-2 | TGTGCCAGCAGCCCCGGGACAGGGTACGAGCAGTACTTC | CASSPGTGYEQYF
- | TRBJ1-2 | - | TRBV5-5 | TGTGCCAGCAGCCTGGACCCCGGGGCGGACGGCTATGGCTACACCTTC | CASSLDPGADGYGYTF
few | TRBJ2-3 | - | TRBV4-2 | TGTGCCAGCAGCCAAGACCTGGGATCAGATACGCAGTATTTT | CASSQDLGSDTQYF
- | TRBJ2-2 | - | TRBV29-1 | TGCGCGAGTCGTCAGGTCGCCGGGGAGCTGTTTTTT | CASRQVAGELFF
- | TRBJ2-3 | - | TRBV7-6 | TGTGCCAGCAGCTTAGACGCTGCTCGGACAGATACGCAGTATTTT | CASSLDAARTDTQYF
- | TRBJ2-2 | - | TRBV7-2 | TGTGCCAGCAGCTTAGGAGGGGGGCGCGGGGAGCTGTTTTTT | CASSLGGGRGELFF
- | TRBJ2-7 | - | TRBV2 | TGTGCCAGCCAGGGGGGTTTCTACGAGCAGTACTTC | CASQGGFYEQYF
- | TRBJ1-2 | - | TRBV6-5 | TGTGCCAGCACCCTTGGAGGGGACTATGGCTACACCTTC | CASTLGGDYGYTF
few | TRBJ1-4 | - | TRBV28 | TGTGCCAGCAGTCCCGCAGTCAGGGGTGAAAAACTGTTTTTT | CASSPAVRGEKLFF
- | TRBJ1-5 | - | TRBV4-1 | TGCGCCAGCAGCCAATCAGGGACCAATCAGCCCCAGCATTTT | CASSQSGTNQPQHF
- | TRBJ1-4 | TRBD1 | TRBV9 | TGTGCCAGCAGCGCGACAGGGGGGGTTGACGAAAAACTGTTTTTT | CASSATGGVDEKLFF
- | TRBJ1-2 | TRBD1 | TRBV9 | TGTGCCAGCAGCGTTGGGACAGGGGGCAATGGCTACACCTTC | CASSVGTGGNGYTF
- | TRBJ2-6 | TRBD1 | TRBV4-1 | TGCGCCAGCAGCCTGGGACAGGGGGCGGGTGGGGCCAACGTCCTGACTTTC | CASSLGQGAGGANVLTF
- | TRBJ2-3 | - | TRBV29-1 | TGCAGTTGCTGGCGGGGCCCCGATACGCAGTATTTT | CSCWRGPDTQYF
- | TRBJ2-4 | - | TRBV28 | TGTGCCAGCCGGACAGACAGACGCCTAGCCAAAAACATTCAGTACTTC | CASRTDRRLAKNIQYF
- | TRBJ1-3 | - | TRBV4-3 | TGCGCCAGCAGCCAAGTTTTGGGGGCTACTGGAAACACCATATATTTT | CASSQVLGATGNTIYF
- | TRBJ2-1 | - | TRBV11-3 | TGTGCCAGCAGCCCAGGGAGCTCCTACAATGAGCAGTTCTTC | CASSPGSSYNEQFF
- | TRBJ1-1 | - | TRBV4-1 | TGCGCCAGCAGCCAGGTCCCCGTCACTGAAGCTTTCTTT | CASSQVPVTEAFF
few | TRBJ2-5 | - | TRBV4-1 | TGCGCCAGCAGCCCCAGGCGTCTCGCCCTCCAAGAGACCCAGTACTTC | CASSPRRLALQETQYF
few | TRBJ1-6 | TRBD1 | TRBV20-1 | TGCAGTGCTAGAGTTCCGGACAGGGTCTACAGAAGAGGAAGGGCCCTCCACTTT | CSARVPDRVYRRGRALHF
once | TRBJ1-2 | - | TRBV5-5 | TGTGCCAGCAGCTTTGGACACTCTAAGAGCAACTATGGCTACACCTTC | CASSFGHSKSNYGYTF
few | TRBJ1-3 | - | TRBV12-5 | TGTGCTAGTGGTTTGGTCTCGGGACTTTCTGGAAACACCATATATTTT | CASGLVSGLSGNTIYF
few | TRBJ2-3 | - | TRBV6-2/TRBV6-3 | TGTGCCAGCGTAGCGATCAGCACAGATACGCAGTATTTT | CASVAISTDTQYF
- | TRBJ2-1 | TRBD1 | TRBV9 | TGTGCCAGCAGCGCCGAGGGGACAGGATACAATGAGCAGTTCTTC | CASSAEGTGYNEQFF
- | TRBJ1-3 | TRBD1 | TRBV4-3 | TGCGCCAGCAGCCAAGATTCGACAGGGCCTGGAAACACCATATATTTT | CASSQDSTGPGNTIYF
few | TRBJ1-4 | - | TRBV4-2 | TGTGCCAGCAGCCAAGAAGCCTGGACCGGGGAAAAACTGTTTTTT | CASSQEAWTGEKLFF
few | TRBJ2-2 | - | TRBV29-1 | TGCAGCGTTGATAAGGACGGGAACACCGGGGAGCTGTTTTTT | CSVDKDGNTGELFF
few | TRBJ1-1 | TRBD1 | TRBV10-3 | TGTGCCATCAGTGAAAGGGGGGACAGAGCGAACACTGAAGCTTTCTTT | CAISERGDRANTEAFF
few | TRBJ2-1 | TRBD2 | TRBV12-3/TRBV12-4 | TGTGCCAGCAGTCCCTGGGTTAGCGGGGGCCTCTACAATGAGCAGTTCTTC | CASSPWVSGGLYNEQFF
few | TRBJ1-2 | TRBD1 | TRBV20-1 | TGCAGTGCTAGAGACTCCGGGACAGGCAATCTGGGCTACACCTTC | CSARDSGTGNLGYTF
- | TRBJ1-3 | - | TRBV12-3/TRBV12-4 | TGTGCCAGCACCCCGCGGATGTCTGGAAACACCATATATTTT | CASTPRMSGNTIYF
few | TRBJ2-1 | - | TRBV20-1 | TGCAGTGCTAGAGAAAGCCGCGGGGCGAGCTCCTACAATGAGCAGTTCTTC | CSARESRGASSYNEQFF
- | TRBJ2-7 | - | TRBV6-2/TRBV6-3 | TGTGCCAGCAGTTACGCGCATCTAGAGTACTTC | CASSYAHLEYF
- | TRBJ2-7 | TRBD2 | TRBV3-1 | TGTGCCAGCAGCCCTAAGCCGGGACTAGCGGCCTACGAGCAGTACTTC | CASSPKPGLAAYEQYF
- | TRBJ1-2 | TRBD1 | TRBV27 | TGTGCCAGCAGCCCCACACTTCGACAGGGGGGCAACTATGGCTACACCTTC | CASSPTLRQGGNYGYTF
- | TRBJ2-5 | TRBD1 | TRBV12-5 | TGTGCTAGTGGTTTAAGACAGGGGGAGACCCAGTACTTC | CASGLRQGETQYF
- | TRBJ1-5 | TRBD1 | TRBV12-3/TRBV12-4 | TGTGCCAGCAGTTTAGAGACAGGGGTTAGACAGCCCCAGCATTTT | CASSLETGVRQPQHF
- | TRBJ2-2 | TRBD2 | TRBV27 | TGTGCCAGCAGTTTATTGGGACTAGCACACACCGGGGAGCTGTTTTTT | CASSLLGLAHTGELFF
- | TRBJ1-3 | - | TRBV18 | TGTGCCAGCTCACCACCGTACAGGACGATCTCTGGAAACACCATATATTTT | CASSPPYRTISGNTIYF
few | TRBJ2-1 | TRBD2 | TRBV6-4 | TGTGCCAGCAGTGACTCGGATAGCGGGGGTGGCGAGCAGTTCTTC | CASSDSDSGGGEQFF
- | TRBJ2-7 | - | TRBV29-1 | TGCAGCGCCGGACGGAACTCCTACGAGCAGTACTTC | CSAGRNSYEQYF
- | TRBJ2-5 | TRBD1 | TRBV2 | TGTGCCAGCACCCAGACAGGGGGCCAAATAGAGACCCAGTACTTC | CASTQTGGQIETQYF
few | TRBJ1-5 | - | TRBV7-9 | TGTGCCAGCAGTCGAGGACACGACGGGGGCAATCAGCCCCAGCATTTT | CASSRGHDGGNQPQHF
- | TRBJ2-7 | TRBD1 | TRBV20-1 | TGCAGTGCTAGAGATTCAGGGGGCTACGAGCAGTACTTC | CSARDSGGYEQYF
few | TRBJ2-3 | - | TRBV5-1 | TGCGCCAGCAGCTTGTACCCGGAAGGGCGGGATACGCAGTATTTT | CASSLYPEGRDTQYF
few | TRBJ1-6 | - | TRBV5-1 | TGCGCCAGCAGCTTGGCCGCCTCGGGTTGGAATTCACCCCTCCACTTT | CASSLAASGWNSPLHF
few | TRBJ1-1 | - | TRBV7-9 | TGTGCCAGCAGCTCCGAGGGGAAGGCTTTCTTT | CASSSEGKAFF
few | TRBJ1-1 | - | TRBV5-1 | TGTGCCAGCAGCTTACGAGGGAACACTGAAGCTTTCTTT | CASSLRGNTEAFF